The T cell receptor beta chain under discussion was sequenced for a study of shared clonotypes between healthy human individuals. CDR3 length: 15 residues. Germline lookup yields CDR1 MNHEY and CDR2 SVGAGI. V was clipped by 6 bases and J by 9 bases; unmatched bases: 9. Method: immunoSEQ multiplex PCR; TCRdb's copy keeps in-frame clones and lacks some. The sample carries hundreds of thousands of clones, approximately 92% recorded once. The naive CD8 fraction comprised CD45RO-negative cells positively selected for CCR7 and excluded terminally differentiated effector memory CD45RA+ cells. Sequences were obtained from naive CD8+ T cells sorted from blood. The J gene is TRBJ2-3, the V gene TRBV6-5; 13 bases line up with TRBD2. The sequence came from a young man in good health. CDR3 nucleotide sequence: TGTGCCAGCAGCCAGGGACTAGCGGGACCCGAGACGCAGTATTTT. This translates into CASSQGLAGPETQYF.